The source of this TCR beta chain is a study of blood T cell repertoires in COVID-19. The repertoire was sequenced with immunoSEQ multiplex PCR; TCRdb's copy has only in-frame clones and lacks some. The table has 150,000 to 200,000 clones, around 81% seen once. The CDR3 contains 14 residues. Germline CDR1 reads SNHLY; CDR2 reads FYNNEI. Trimming cost V 5 bases and J 2 bases; bases outside gene matches: 3. The receptor was derived from a man between 60 and 75 years old with active or convalescent COVID-19. Sequenced: peripheral blood. The chain has TRBV2 and TRBJ1-3; 7 nucleotides agree with TRBD1. CDR3 nucleotides: TGTGCCAGCAGTTTACAGGGGACTGGAAACACCATATATTTT. Residues: CASSLQGTGNTIYF. Variable domain in full (rest from reference TRBV2 and TRBJ1-3): EPEVTQTPSHQVTQMGQEVILRCVPISNHLYFYWYRQILGQKVEFLVSFYNNEISEKSEIFDDQFSVERPDGSNFTLKIRSTKLEDSAMYFCASSLQGTGNTIYFGEGSWLTVV.